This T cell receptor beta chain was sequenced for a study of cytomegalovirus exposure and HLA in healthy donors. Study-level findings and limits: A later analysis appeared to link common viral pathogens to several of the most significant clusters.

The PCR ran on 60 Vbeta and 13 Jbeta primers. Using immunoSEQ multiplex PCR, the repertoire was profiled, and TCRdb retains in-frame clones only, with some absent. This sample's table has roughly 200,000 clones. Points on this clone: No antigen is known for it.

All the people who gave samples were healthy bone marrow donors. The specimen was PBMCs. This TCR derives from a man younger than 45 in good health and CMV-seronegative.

The CDR3 nucleotides are TGCGCCAGCAGCCTTGGACTAGCGGGGGGGCAGGCGTTGGAGACCCAGTACTTC. This codes for CASSLGLAGGQALETQYF. The V call is TRBV4-1, the J call TRBJ2-5; 15 nucleotides match TRBD2. Germline CDR1 is MGHRA and CDR2 is YSYEKL. The V and J ends lost 4 bases and 5 bases, in that order; junction bases with no gene match: 11. The CDR3 extends over 18 amino acids.